This is a list of T cell receptor beta chains from one sample in a study of T cell responses to AZD1222 COVID-19 vaccine. Sequenced by immunoSEQ multiplex PCR; TCRdb stores in-frame clones only, minus some. The data hold about 91,000 clones, with about 88% observed a single time. Here the sequenced sample was peripheral blood, taken on day 0 of AZD1222 vaccination. These receptor sequences come from an adult in good health. CDR3s leave out the opening cysteine and the closing phenylalanine or tryptophan. Size is omitted from some rows. Given values are once, few, many or a class for expanded clones.

CDR3aa	v_gene	j_gene	abundance
ASSTRPGGNSPLH	TRBV19	TRBJ1-6	-
ASSEEGNTEAF	TRBV2	TRBJ1-1	-
ASRLPRASGFSTDTQY	TRBV6-4	TRBJ2-3	-
ASSVVGGTLDTQY	TRBV9	TRBJ2-3	-
ASSPGQLNEKLF	TRBV5-1	TRBJ1-4	-
ASTSSWVTPLYGYT	TRBV19	TRBJ1-2	-
ASSLAVAGGVGLEQY	TRBV11-2	TRBJ2-7	-
ASSLWTGAADTQY	TRBV7-2	TRBJ2-3	-
ASSPEGRLAFVGTGELF	TRBV28	TRBJ2-2	-
ASSPRGDSRTNEKLF	TRBV27	TRBJ1-4	-
ASSLVRDSQETQY	TRBV5-4	TRBJ2-5	-
ASSRVYNTEAF	TRBV6-5	TRBJ1-1	-
ASTPREKLF	TRBV27	TRBJ1-4	-
ASSEAYRAPYTEAF	TRBV6-1	TRBJ1-1	-
ASRPGGEGTEAF	TRBV19	TRBJ1-1	-
ASSQEGRNEQY	TRBV4-3	TRBJ2-7	-
ASSPRQRTDTQY	TRBV4-2	TRBJ2-3	-
ASSFRPGPRGELF	TRBV11-3	TRBJ2-2	-
ASSPRLTENTGELF	TRBV13	TRBJ2-2	-
ASSFWTGGTDTQY	TRBV7-9	TRBJ2-3	once
ASSLEGGTPQH	TRBV7-9	TRBJ1-5	-
ASSLSSGINTGELF	TRBV5-1	TRBJ2-2	-